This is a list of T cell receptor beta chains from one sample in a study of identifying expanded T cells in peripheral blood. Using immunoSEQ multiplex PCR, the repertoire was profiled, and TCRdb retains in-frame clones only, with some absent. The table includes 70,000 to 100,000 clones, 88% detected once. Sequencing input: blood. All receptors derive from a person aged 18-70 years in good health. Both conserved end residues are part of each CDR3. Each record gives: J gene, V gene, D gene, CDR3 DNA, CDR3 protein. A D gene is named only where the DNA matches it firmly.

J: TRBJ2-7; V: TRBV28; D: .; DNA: TGTGCCATTGCGCGACCCGGGACCTACGAGCAGTACTTC; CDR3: CAIARPGTYEQYF
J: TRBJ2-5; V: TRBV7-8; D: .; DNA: TGTGCCAGCACCGACCGGGGGGCGGGAGTAACCCAGTACTTC; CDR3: CASTDRGAGVTQYF
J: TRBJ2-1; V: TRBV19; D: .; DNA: TGTGCCAGTAGTTTCCAGGGTACTGAGCAGTTCTTC; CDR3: CASSFQGTEQFF
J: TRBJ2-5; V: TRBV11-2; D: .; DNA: TGTGCCAGCAGCTTCAGAGAGACCCAGTACTTC; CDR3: CASSFRETQYF
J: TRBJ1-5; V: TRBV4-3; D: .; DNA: TGCGCCAGCAGCCAAGATTGGGACAACAATCAGCCCCAGCATTTT; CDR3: CASSQDWDNNQPQHF
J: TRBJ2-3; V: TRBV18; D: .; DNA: TGTGCCAGCTCACCACCAGGCCCCGGGCTTAGCACAGATACGCAGTATTTT; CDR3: CASSPPGPGLSTDTQYF
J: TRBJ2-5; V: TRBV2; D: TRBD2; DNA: TGTGCCAGCAGTGGACCCGCGGGGGGCCAAGAGACCCAGTACTTC; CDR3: CASSGPAGGQETQYF
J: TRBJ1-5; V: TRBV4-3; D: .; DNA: TGCGCCAGCAGCCAAGGGGGTAACCGCAATCAGCCCCAGCATTTT; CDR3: CASSQGGNRNQPQHF
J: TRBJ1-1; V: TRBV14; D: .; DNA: TGTGCCAGCAGCCAACCGGGGATGAACACTGAAGCTTTCTTT; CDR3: CASSQPGMNTEAFF
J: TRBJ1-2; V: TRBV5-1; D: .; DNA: TGCGCCAGCAGCTTGAGGTCAGGGGAAAACTATGGCTACACCTTC; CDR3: CASSLRSGENYGYTF